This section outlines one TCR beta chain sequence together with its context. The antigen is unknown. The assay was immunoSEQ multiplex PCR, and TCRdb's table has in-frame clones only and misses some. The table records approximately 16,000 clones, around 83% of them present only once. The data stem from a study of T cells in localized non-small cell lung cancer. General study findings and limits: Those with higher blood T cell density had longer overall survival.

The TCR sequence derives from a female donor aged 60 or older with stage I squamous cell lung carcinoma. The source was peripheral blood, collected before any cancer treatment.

CDR3 DNA sequence: TGTGCCAGCGGAATACTACAGGGGTTAAATGGCTACACCTTC. Protein: CASGILQGLNGYTF. The chain joins TRBV6-5 to TRBJ1-2; TRBD1 agrees at 7 bases. V was pared by 8 bases and J by 6 bases, with 12 bases of the junction left unmatched. This CDR3 contains 14 residues. Germline lookup yields CDR1 MNHEY and CDR2 SVGAGI.